This TCR beta chain was sequenced in a study of Graves' ophthalmopathy and Graves' hyperthyroidism. CDR3 regions of TCR beta were amplified from RNA transcripts. The first round was an RT-PCR with HTBI primers, and the second round was a multiplex PCR. MiXCR was run by TCRdb on the multiplex PCR reads, yielding one entry per CDR3 protein. The repertoire holds approximately 160,000 distinct CDR3 sequences, with 35% to 45% as singletons. The CDR3 runs 15 residues. V lost 0 bases and J lost 0, with 9 bases in between. In germline, CDR1 is SNHLY, CDR2 FYNNEI. Details on this clonotype: Its cognate antigen is unknown.

Thyroid ultrasound, orbital computed tomography, TRAb, serum thyroxine and clinical symptoms formed the basis of diagnosis. Study findings and constraints: Predictions made by the model for ophthalmopathy progression reached 55% to 71% sensitivity and less than 80% specificity. Most thyroid clonotypes with frequency above 0.001 were detected in blood too.

The clonotype originates from a young man with Graves' ophthalmopathy. The sequencing sample was made of peripheral blood. The J gene is TRBJ2-7, the V gene TRBV2, with D possibly TRBD1 on 7 matching bases. CDR3 sequence reads: CASSEARDSSYEQYF. The CDR3 DNA reads as TGTGCCAGCAGTGAAGCGCGGGACAGCTCCTACGAGCAGTACTTC.